This T cell receptor (beta chain) was profiled in a study of shared clonotypes between healthy human individuals. The V gene lost 6 bases and the J gene lost 9 bases, with 23 bases spanning the gap. CDR1 and CDR2 (germline): MGHDK, SYGVNS. This CDR3 comprises 15 residues. Some clones are missing from TCRdb's copy, which holds only in-frame ones; the method was immunoSEQ multiplex PCR. The top ten hold more than 0.1% of the sample, which has millions of clones, 95% seen once. The chain couples TRBV25-1 to TRBJ1-2, with D perhaps TRBD1 (6 bases). Source material: naive CD4+ T cells sorted from blood. Subset specified: CD45RA+ positively selected. This sequence originates from a man younger than 30 in good health. This CDR3 is CASRHTGTSTTSYTF. CDR3 DNA: TGTGCCAGCAGGCATACCGGGACAAGTACAACCAGCTACACCTTC.